This is a list of T cell receptor beta chains from one sample in a study of cytomegalovirus exposure and HLA in healthy donors. The assay was immunoSEQ multiplex PCR, and TCRdb's table has in-frame clones only and misses some. The sample lists some 120,000 clones, over 6.5% occurring once. The sample taken for sequencing was PBMCs. The receptors come from a woman between 40 and 50 years old in good health and CMV-seropositive. The conserved cysteine and the conserved F or W are not part of the CDR3 here. The order of the fields is V gene, J gene, D gene, CDR3 protein. The D gene is left open where the match is weak.

V: TRBV5-6; J: TRBJ2-1; D: TRBD1; CDR3: ASSFGTGVGHEQF
V: TRBV6-5; J: TRBJ1-2; D: .; CDR3: ASSLQGNYGYT
V: TRBV4-1; J: TRBJ1-5; D: TRBD1; CDR3: ASSQGHRGQPQH
V: TRBV9; J: TRBJ2-1; D: TRBD2; CDR3: ASSVGSGGYPEQF
V: TRBV5-1; J: TRBJ1-2; D: .; CDR3: ASSLDGDYGYT
V: TRBV7-9; J: TRBJ1-1; D: TRBD1; CDR3: ASSLEVQGSEAF
V: TRBV11-2; J: TRBJ1-2; D: .; CDR3: ASSLDSYGYT
V: TRBV5-1; J: TRBJ2-7; D: .; CDR3: ASSLTGPYEQY
V: TRBV6-4; J: TRBJ1-1; D: .; CDR3: ASSPGRGDTEAF
V: TRBV7-2; J: TRBJ1-1; D: .; CDR3: ASSLDGGRGTEAF
V: TRBV7-9; J: TRBJ2-7; D: TRBD1; CDR3: ASSEKQGDPYEQY
V: TRBV19; J: TRBJ1-5; D: .; CDR3: ASTIQGNQPQH
V: TRBV6-6; J: TRBJ1-1; D: .; CDR3: ASILQGNTEAF
V: TRBV7-2; J: TRBJ2-7; D: .; CDR3: ASSPRAGLSYEQY
V: TRBV19; J: TRBJ2-7; D: TRBD2; CDR3: ASSIASGGHYEQY
V: TRBV4-2; J: TRBJ1-5; D: TRBD1; CDR3: ASSPGQGVGNQPQH
V: TRBV10-3; J: TRBJ1-1; D: .; CDR3: AISESIMQGQNTEAF
V: TRBV7-9; J: TRBJ1-1; D: .; CDR3: ASSITGNTEAF
V: TRBV15; J: TRBJ1-5; D: .; CDR3: ATSYRGSQPQH
V: TRBV5-1; J: TRBJ2-7; D: .; CDR3: ASSLPKTSSYEQY
V: TRBV6-1; J: TRBJ2-2; D: TRBD1; CDR3: ASSDRVGTGELF
V: TRBV28; J: TRBJ1-1; D: .; CDR3: ASYAGGVGDTEAF
V: TRBV5-4; J: TRBJ1-1; D: TRBD1; CDR3: ASSRQGMNTEAF
V: TRBV13; J: TRBJ2-4; D: TRBD2; CDR3: ASSLQRDRGAGRENIQY
V: TRBV30; J: TRBJ1-6; D: .; CDR3: AWALRSGLNSPLH
V: TRBV28; J: TRBJ2-6; D: TRBD1; CDR3: ASSFLGTGGLAGANVLT
V: TRBV30; J: TRBJ2-1; D: .; CDR3: AWSVHGQSKDEQF
V: TRBV6-6; J: TRBJ1-1; D: .; CDR3: ASSLQGAAF
V: TRBV11-1; J: TRBJ1-2; D: TRBD1; CDR3: ASSLRDSYGYT
V: TRBV6-5; J: TRBJ2-1; D: TRBD1; CDR3: ASSVTGGAYNEQF
V: TRBV6-5; J: TRBJ2-7; D: .; CDR3: ASRDRMEEQY
V: TRBV19; J: TRBJ1-5; D: .; CDR3: ASTPGRASNQPQH
V: TRBV15; J: TRBJ1-2; D: TRBD1; CDR3: ATSRDPGGGDYGYT
V: TRBV6-6; J: TRBJ1-2; D: .; CDR3: ASSHSYGYT
V: TRBV6-1; J: TRBJ2-2; D: TRBD1; CDR3: ASAGQGSGELF
V: TRBV10-2; J: TRBJ2-1; D: TRBD2; CDR3: ASLSGGAGNEQF
V: TRBV4-1; J: TRBJ2-2; D: TRBD2; CDR3: ASSQGTSRTGELF
V: TRBV9; J: TRBJ1-2; D: .; CDR3: ASSPGQNYHGYT